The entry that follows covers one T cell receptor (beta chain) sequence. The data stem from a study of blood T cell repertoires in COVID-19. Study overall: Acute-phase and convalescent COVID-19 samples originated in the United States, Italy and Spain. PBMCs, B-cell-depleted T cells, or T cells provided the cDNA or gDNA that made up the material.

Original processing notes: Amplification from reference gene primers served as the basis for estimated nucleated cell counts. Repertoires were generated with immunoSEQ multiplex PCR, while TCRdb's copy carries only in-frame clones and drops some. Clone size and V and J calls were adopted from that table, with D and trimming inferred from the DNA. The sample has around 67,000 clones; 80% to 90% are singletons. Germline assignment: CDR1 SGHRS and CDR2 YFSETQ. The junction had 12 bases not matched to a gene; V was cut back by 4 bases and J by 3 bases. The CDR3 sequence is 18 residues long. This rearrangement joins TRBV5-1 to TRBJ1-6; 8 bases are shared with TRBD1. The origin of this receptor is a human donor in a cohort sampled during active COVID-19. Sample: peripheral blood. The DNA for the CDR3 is TGCGCCAGCAGCCGGGGGGCGGACAGGGCTGTCTATAATTCACCCCTCCACTTT. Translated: CASSRGADRAVYNSPLHF.